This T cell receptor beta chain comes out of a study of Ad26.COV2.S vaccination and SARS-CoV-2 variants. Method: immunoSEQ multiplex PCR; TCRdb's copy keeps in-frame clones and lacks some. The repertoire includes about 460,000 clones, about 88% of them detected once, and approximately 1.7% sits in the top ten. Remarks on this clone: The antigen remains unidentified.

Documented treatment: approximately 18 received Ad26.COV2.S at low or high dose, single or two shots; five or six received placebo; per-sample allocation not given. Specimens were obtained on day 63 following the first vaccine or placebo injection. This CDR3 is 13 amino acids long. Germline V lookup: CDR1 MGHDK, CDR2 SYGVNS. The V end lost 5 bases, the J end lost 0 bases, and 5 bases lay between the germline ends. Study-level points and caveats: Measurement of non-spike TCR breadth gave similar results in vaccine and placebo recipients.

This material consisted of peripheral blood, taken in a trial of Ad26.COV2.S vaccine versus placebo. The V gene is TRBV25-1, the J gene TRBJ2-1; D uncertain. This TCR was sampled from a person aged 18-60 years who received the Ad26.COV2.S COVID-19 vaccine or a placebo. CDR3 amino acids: CASSRSSYNEQFF. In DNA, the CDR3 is TGTGCCAGCAGTAGAAGCTCCTACAATGAGCAGTTCTTC.